Below, 7 T cell receptor beta chains from the same sample are listed, as sequenced in a study of T cells in Graves' hyperthyroidism and ophthalmopathy. RNA transcripts were the template for amplifying TCR beta CDR3 regions. With the HTBI primer set, the TCR CDR3 went through a first round of RT-PCR. TCRdb fed the multiplex PCR reads into MiXCR, producing one record per CDR3 protein. The sample gives a few hundred thousand distinct CDR3 sequences, more than 20% of which show up once; 70% to 75% is in the top ten. Sequenced input: blood. These receptors all stem from a man aged 50 or older with Graves' hyperthyroidism.

This clonotype was seen only a few times. The V call is TRBV20-1, the J call TRBJ1-5; 8 nucleotides line up with TRBD1. Trimming cost V 2 bases and J 2 bases; bases outside gene matches: 2. The CDR3 is 14 residues long. Per the germline V gene, CDR1 is DFQATT and CDR2 is SNEGSKA (reference sequence). The CDR3 loop is CSARRGQGNQPQHF. CDR3 bases: TGCAGTGCTAGAAGGGGACAGGGCAATCAGCCCCAGCATTTT.

There are a few counts of this clonotype. The chain uses TRBV10-3 and TRBJ1-2; 9 positions match TRBD1. CDR3 length: 13 residues. Trimming at V came to 8 bases and at J to 4 bases, leaving 5 bases not matched to a gene. Germline assignment: CDR1 ENHRY and CDR2 SYGVKD. The CDR3 nucleotides read TGTGCCATCGGGACAGGGTCAACCTATGGCTACACCTTC. This codes for CAIGTGSTYGYTF.

CDR3 bases: TGTGCCAGCAGTCTCCTTCCCCCAGATACGCAGTATTTT. Protein product: CASSLLPPDTQYF. This chain links TRBV27 with TRBJ2-3; D is undetermined. The V and J ends lost 5 bases and 4 bases respectively, with 10 bases between them. Germline lookup yields CDR1 MNHEY and CDR2 SMNVEV (reference sequence). The length of the CDR3 is 13 residues.

The V gene is TRBV24-1, the J gene TRBJ1-1; D is possibly TRBD1 (5 bases). The germline CDR1 and CDR2 sequences are KGHDR and SFDVKD. With 4 bases removed from V and 6 bases from J, the gap between germline ends came to 20 bases. There are 16 residues in the CDR3. CDR3 sequence: CATSDPRGAWRAEAFF. The CDR3 bases are TGTGCCACCAGTGACCCGAGAGGGGCCTGGAGGGCTGAAGCTTTCTTT.

This clonotype occurred a few times. CDR3 sequence (DNA): TGTGCCAGCAGTTACAGCGAACCAGCTGAATATGGCTACACCTTC. Translated, it gives CASSYSEPAEYGYTF. This chain links TRBV6-5 with TRBJ1-2; D is unresolved. Germline-derived CDR1 and CDR2 are MNHEY and SVGAGI. V was clipped by 2 bases and J by 5 bases, with 15 bases between them. CDR3 size: 15 residues.

The table lists this clonotype with a few counts. The chain combines TRBV2 with TRBJ1-1; 12 bases agree with TRBD1. Germline values: CDR1 SNHLY, CDR2 FYNNEI. The CDR3 sequence is 14 residues long. V shed 6 bases and J 3 bases; nucleotides not matched to a gene: 2. The DNA for the CDR3 is TGTGCCAGCAGGGGACAGGGGGCGCACACTGAAGCTTTCTTT. It specifies CASRGQGAHTEAFF.

This clonotype came up many times. The rearrangement joins TRBV12-3 or TRBV12-4 to TRBJ1-1; TRBD1 aligns across 7 bases. Trimming at V came to 5 bases and at J to 1 base, leaving 10 bases not matched to a gene. The CDR3 contains 16 residues. The DNA for the CDR3 is TGTGCCAGCAGTCCATCGACAGGGTGGGAGAACACTGAAGCTTTCTTT. Protein product: CASSPSTGWENTEAFF.